This T cell receptor beta chain was sequenced during a study of control samples from healthy donors and cancer patients. The V and J ends lost 5 bases and 2 bases, in that order; junction bases with no gene match: 3. The CDR3 is 14 amino acids. Per germline, CDR1 MDHEN and CDR2 SYDVKM. Assay used: immunoSEQ multiplex PCR; TCRdb lists only in-frame clones, some missing. The data contain 40,000 to 50,000 clones, approximately 93% of them singletons. The chain combines TRBV28 with TRBJ1-5, with 7 bases that match TRBD1. The receptor was isolated from a woman aged 50 to 60 with head and neck cancer. Sequenced: PBMCs. The CDR3 loop reads CASSRDSRNQPQHF. Here the CDR3 DNA reads TGTGCCAGCAGTCGGGACAGCCGCAATCAGCCCCAGCATTTT.